The present T cell receptor (beta chain) was sequenced within a study of cytomegalovirus exposure and HLA in healthy donors. Study-wide results and caveats: Researchers reported in a later analysis that a missense DCLRE1C variant was tied to TCR beta V- and J-gene trimming. Earlier analysis looked at TCR beta V segments, and most were productive about 87% or about 30% of the time.

Comments on this clone: Its target is not known.

The PCR used 60 Vbeta and 13 Jbeta primers. Original analysis: Later, tens of millions of unique TCR beta chains were counted in an analysis, and some 11 million of them were shared. Generated by immunoSEQ multiplex PCR, the TCRdb table keeps only in-frame clones and is missing some. Clonal size and the V and J genes are those of that table, whereas D and trimming came from the DNA. The sample yields about 90,000 clones, approximately 65% seen once. The CDR3 extends over 15 amino acids. V lost 3 bases and J lost 8, with 20 bases in between. Germline CDR1 and CDR2: MGHDK and SYGVNS. The sequenced sample consisted of PBMCs. The receptor was derived from a young man in good health and CMV-seronegative. V gene TRBV25-1 combines with J gene TRBJ2-7; the D gene is possibly TRBD1 (7 bases). The CDR3 bases are TGTGCCAGCAGTGAGCGGGACAGCCCCTTACTCCAGCAGTACTTC. Protein sequence: CASSERDSPLLQQYF.